A selection of T cell receptor beta chains follows, all from one sample in a study of cytomegalovirus exposure and HLA in healthy donors. The assay was immunoSEQ multiplex PCR, and TCRdb's table has in-frame clones only and misses some. The sample lists under 150,000 clones, 78% seen once, with over 2.5% in the top ten. The source material was PBMCs. All receptors derive from a male donor in good health and CMV-seronegative. Each CDR3 is given with its conserved first and last residue. The D gene is left open where the match is weak. Clone size is shown for a subset of rows, as once, few, many or a class of expanded clone.

size	J	V	D	DNA	CDR3
.	TRBJ1-1	TRBV5-1	.	TGCGCCAGCAGCTTGGAACAGGGAGTCACTGAAGCTTTCTTT	CASSLEQGVTEAFF
.	TRBJ1-4	TRBV2	TRBD1	TGTGCCAGCAGTGAATACGGGACAGGGAGTTTT	CASSEYGTGSF
.	TRBJ2-7	TRBV29-1	.	TGCAGCGTTGAAAGGGGGACGGCCGGGGCCTACGAGCAGTACTTC	CSVERGTAGAYEQYF
.	TRBJ2-2	TRBV6-1	.	TGTGCCAGCAGTGGAGAGGGCCGAGGGGAGCTGTTTTTT	CASSGEGRGELFF
few	TRBJ2-3	TRBV18	.	TGTGCCAGCTCACAGGACAGTTCAGATACGCAGTATTTT	CASSQDSSDTQYF
.	TRBJ2-1	TRBV12-5	TRBD2	TGTGCTAGTGGCACCCCCCGGACTAGAATACCTGGGTCGGAATACAATGAGCAGTTCTTC	CASGTPRTRIPGSEYNEQFF
.	TRBJ2-7	TRBV19	TRBD1	TGTGCCAGTAGTGGACAGGGGGTTAAGCAGTACTTC	CASSGQGVKQYF
.	TRBJ2-5	TRBV2	TRBD2	TGTGCCAGCCTCAAGTTTACTAGCGGGGGAGACCGGGAGACCCAGTACTTC	CASLKFTSGGDRETQYF
once	TRBJ1-2	TRBV5-6	.	TGTGCCAGCGAGGGAGGAGTTGGCTATGGCTACACCTTC	CASEGGVGYGYTF
few	TRBJ2-1	TRBV5-6	TRBD1	TGTGCCAGCACTCGGGACAGGGGTCGCAATGAGCAGTTCTTC	CASTRDRGRNEQFF
.	TRBJ1-6	TRBV30	.	TGTGCCTGGAGTCTACGGCCCCGGGCACCCCTCCACTTT	CAWSLRPRAPLHF
.	TRBJ2-7	TRBV27	.	TGTGCCAGCAGCCCCGGGACAAGCTACGAGCAGTACTTC	CASSPGTSYEQYF
.	TRBJ2-7	TRBV7-9	.	TGTGCCAGCAGCTTACGGGAAGACCCCTACGAGCAGTACTTC	CASSLREDPYEQYF
.	TRBJ2-7	TRBV9	.	TGTGCCAGCAGCGTAGGGGCAGGCTCCTACGAGCAGTACTTC	CASSVGAGSYEQYF
.	TRBJ1-1	TRBV2	.	TGTGCCAGCAGCCAGGGGAACACTGAAGCTTTCTTT	CASSQGNTEAFF
.	TRBJ2-1	TRBV14	.	TGTGCCAGCAGCCAAGATGCGATTAATGAGCAGTTCTTC	CASSQDAINEQFF
.	TRBJ2-2	TRBV27	TRBD2	TGTGCCAGCAGTAAGGGAGCGGGACTAGTTATGGGGGAGCTGTTTTTT	CASSKGAGLVMGELFF
.	TRBJ2-7	TRBV11-2	TRBD1	TGTGCCAGCAGCTTAGACACAGGGGGGGAGCAGTACTTC	CASSLDTGGEQYF
.	TRBJ2-7	TRBV19	TRBD1	TGTGCCAGTAGATACAGGGGTTCAGGCGAGCAGTACTTC	CASRYRGSGEQYF
.	TRBJ2-2	TRBV11-3	.	TGTGCCAGCAGCTTCTCCACCGGGGAGCTGTTTTTT	CASSFSTGELFF
.	TRBJ2-5	TRBV7-8	TRBD2	TGTGCCAGCAGCGACGCGTGGCTAGCGGGAGGCGAAGAGACCCAGTACTTC	CASSDAWLAGGEETQYF
.	TRBJ2-4	TRBV18	.	TGTGCCAGCTCACCGGACACGGGGGAAAACATTCAGTACTTC	CASSPDTGENIQYF
.	TRBJ1-2	TRBV10-3	TRBD1	TGTGCCATCAGCCAGGCGGAACAGGGGGCTCGTGGCTACACCTTC	CAISQAEQGARGYTF
.	TRBJ1-2	TRBV6-5	TRBD1	TGTGCCAGCAGCCGGGGGACAGTGAACATCTATGGCTACACCTTC	CASSRGTVNIYGYTF
.	TRBJ2-7	TRBV4-1	TRBD1	TGCGCCAGCAGCCAGGATCCGGGACAGGGGTTCTACGAGCAGTACTTC	CASSQDPGQGFYEQYF
.	TRBJ1-1	TRBV10-2	.	TGCGCCAGCAGTTCGGGGGAAGTCACTGAAGCTTTCTTT	CASSSGEVTEAFF
.	TRBJ1-2	TRBV27	TRBD1	TGTGCCAGCAGTTCAATCGGGCAGGGGGCGGACTATGGCTACACCTTC	CASSSIGQGADYGYTF
.	TRBJ2-7	TRBV29-1	TRBD2	TGCAGCGCCGGGGGGAGGTCCCAGGACGAGCAGTACTTC	CSAGGRSQDEQYF
few	TRBJ1-5	TRBV10-1	.	TGCGCCAGCAGTGAACGGGGGGCGTGGGGTCAGCCCCAGCATTTT	CASSERGAWGQPQHF
.	TRBJ1-1	TRBV11-2	TRBD1	TGTGCCAGCAGCTTGACAGGGTCTGAAGCTTTCTTT	CASSLTGSEAFF
.	TRBJ1-3	TRBV2	TRBD1	TGTGCCAGCAGCCAGGACAGGGCGAGCACCATATATTTT	CASSQDRASTIYF
.	TRBJ1-4	TRBV2	.	TGTGCCAGCAGTGACAGGACAACTAATGAAAAACTGTTTTTT	CASSDRTTNEKLFF
.	TRBJ2-3	TRBV7-3	TRBD2	TGTGCCAGCAGCCCTACTAGCGGGAGCACAGATACGCAGTATTTT	CASSPTSGSTDTQYF
.	TRBJ2-3	TRBV4-3	TRBD2	TGCGCCAGCAGCCGGGGGGAGCCTAGCGGTCTGGATACGCAGTATTTT	CASSRGEPSGLDTQYF
.	TRBJ2-2	TRBV5-4	.	TGTGCCAGCAGCGCGACAGAGGTCCACACCGGGGAGCTGTTTTTT	CASSATEVHTGELFF
.	TRBJ2-3	TRBV7-9	TRBD2	TGTGCCAGCAGCTGGACTAGCGGGGGTCGAAACCTTATAGATACGCAGTATTTT	CASSWTSGGRNLIDTQYF
.	TRBJ2-7	TRBV27	.	TGTGCCAGCAGCCCTGGGACTGGGGTCTACGAGCAGTACTTC	CASSPGTGVYEQYF
.	TRBJ2-7	TRBV25-1	.	TGTGCCAGCAGCTACGGGGACTCCTACGAGCAGTACTTC	CASSYGDSYEQYF
.	TRBJ2-7	TRBV5-1	TRBD1	TGCGCCAGCAGCTCTCCGGGACAGGGGGTCTACGAGCAGTACTTC	CASSSPGQGVYEQYF
.	TRBJ1-5	TRBV2	.	TGTGCCAGCAGTGAGCAGGGAGGCCTGGATCAGCCCCAGCATTTT	CASSEQGGLDQPQHF
.	TRBJ1-4	TRBV4-2	TRBD1	TGTGCCAGCAGCCAAACCCAGGGGGCCCCTAATGAAAAACTGTTTTTT	CASSQTQGAPNEKLFF
.	TRBJ1-5	TRBV15	TRBD1	TGTGCCACCAGCAGAGCCCCGGGACAGGGAAATCAGCCCCAGCATTTT	CATSRAPGQGNQPQHF
.	TRBJ1-1	TRBV4-1	.	TGCGCCTGCAGCCAAGATTGGGGCCAAGGGAACACTGAAGCTTTCTTT	CACSQDWGQGNTEAFF
.	TRBJ1-1	TRBV11-3	TRBD1	TGTGCCAGCAGCGAGGGACAGGGCGGGAGTGAAGCTTTCTTT	CASSEGQGGSEAFF
.	TRBJ2-3	TRBV4-2	TRBD2	TGTGCCAGCAGCCAAGTCACCGGGACTAGCGGGTCTGCTAGCACAGATACGCAGTATTTT	CASSQVTGTSGSASTDTQYF
.	TRBJ2-2	TRBV6-6	TRBD2	TGTGCCAGCAGGAGCAGCGGGGGGGCCTCCGGGGAGCTGTTTTTT	CASRSSGGASGELFF